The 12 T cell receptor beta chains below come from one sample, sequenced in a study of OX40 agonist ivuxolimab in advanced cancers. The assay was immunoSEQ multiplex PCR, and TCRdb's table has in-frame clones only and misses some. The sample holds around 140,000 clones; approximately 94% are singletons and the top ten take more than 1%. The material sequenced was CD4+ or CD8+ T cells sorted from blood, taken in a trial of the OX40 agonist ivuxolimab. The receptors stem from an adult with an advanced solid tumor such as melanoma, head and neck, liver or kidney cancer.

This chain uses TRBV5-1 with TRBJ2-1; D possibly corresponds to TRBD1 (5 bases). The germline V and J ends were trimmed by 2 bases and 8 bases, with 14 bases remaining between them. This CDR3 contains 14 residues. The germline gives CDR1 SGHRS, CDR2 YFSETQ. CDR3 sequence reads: CASSFGALGDEQFF. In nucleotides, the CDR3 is TGCGCCAGCAGCTTTGGGGCTCTTGGCGATGAGCAGTTCTTC.

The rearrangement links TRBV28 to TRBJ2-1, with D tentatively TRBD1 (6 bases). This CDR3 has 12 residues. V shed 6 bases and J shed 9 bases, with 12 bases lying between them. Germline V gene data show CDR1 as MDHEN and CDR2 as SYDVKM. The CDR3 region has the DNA TGTGCCAGCAGCCGTGGACAGAGTGAGCAGTTCTTC. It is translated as CASSRGQSEQFF.

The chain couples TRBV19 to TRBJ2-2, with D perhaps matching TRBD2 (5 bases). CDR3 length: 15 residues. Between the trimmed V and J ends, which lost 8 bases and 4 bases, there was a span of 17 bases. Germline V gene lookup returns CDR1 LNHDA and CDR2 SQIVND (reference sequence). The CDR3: CASGLGGGLTGELFF. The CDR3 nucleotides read TGTGCCAGTGGGTTGGGTGGAGGCCTCACCGGGGAGCTGTTTTTT.

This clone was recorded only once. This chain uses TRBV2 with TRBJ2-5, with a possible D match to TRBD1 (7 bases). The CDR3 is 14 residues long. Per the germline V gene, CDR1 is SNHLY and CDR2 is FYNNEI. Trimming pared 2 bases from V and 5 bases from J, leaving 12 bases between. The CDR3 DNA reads TGTGCCAGCAGTGAACTCAGGGGGGAGGAGACCCAGTACTTC. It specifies CASSELRGEETQYF.

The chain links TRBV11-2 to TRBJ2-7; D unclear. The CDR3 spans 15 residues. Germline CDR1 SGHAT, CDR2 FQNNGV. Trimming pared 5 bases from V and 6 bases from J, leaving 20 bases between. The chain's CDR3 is CASSPPWTSRSEQYF. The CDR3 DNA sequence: TGTGCCAGCAGCCCCCCTTGGACCTCACGGAGCGAGCAGTACTTC.

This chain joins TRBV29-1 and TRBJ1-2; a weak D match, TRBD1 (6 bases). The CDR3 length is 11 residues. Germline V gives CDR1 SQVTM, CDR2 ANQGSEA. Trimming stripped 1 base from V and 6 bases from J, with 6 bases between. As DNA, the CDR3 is TGCAGCGTTGAAGCAGGGGATGGCTACACCTTC. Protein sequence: CSVEAGDGYTF. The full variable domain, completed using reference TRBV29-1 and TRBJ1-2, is SAVISQKPSRDICQRGTSLTIQCQVDSQVTMMFWYRQQPGQSLTLIATANQGSEATYESGFVIDKFPISRPNLTFSTLTVSNMSPEDSSIYLCSVEAGDGYTFGSGTRLTVV.

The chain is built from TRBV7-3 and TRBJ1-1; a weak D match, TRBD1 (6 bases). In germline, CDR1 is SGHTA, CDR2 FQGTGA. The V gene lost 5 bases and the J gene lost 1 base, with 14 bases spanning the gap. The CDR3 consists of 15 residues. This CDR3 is CASSPRGGKNTEAFF. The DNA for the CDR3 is TGTGCCAGCAGCCCCCGAGGGGGGAAGAACACTGAAGCTTTCTTT.

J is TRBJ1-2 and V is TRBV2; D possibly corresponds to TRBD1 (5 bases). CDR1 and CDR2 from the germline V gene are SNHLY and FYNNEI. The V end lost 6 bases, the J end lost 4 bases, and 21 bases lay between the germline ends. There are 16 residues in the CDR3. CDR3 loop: CASRGLRAQQFYGYTF. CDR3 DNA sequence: TGTGCCAGCAGGGGACTCCGGGCCCAGCAATTCTATGGCTACACCTTC.

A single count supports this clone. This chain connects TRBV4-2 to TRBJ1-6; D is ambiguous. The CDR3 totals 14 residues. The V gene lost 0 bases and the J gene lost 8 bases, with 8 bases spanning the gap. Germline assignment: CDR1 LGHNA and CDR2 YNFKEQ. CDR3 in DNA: TGTGCCAGCAGCCAAGAGAAAGTTGATTCACCCCTCCACTTT. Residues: CASSQEKVDSPLHF.

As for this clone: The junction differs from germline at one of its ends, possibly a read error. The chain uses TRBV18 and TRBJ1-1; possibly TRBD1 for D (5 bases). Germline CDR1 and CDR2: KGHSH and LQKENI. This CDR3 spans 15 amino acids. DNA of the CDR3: TGTGCCGGCTCAGCTCAGGGTTCATGGAACACTGAAGCTTTCTTT. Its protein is CAGSAQGSWNTEAFF. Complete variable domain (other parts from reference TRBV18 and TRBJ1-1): NAGVMQNPRHLVRRRGQEARLRCSPMKGHSHVYWYRQLPEEGLKFMVYLQKENIIDESGMPKERFSAEFPKEGPSILRIQQVVRGDSAAYFCAGSAQGSWNTEAFFGQGTRLTVV.

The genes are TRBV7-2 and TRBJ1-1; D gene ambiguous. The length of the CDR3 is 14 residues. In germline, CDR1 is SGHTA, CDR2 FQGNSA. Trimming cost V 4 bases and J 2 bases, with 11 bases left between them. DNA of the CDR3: TGTGCCAGCAGCTCCCGAGGGCGTAACACTGAAGCTTTCTTT. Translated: CASSSRGRNTEAFF.

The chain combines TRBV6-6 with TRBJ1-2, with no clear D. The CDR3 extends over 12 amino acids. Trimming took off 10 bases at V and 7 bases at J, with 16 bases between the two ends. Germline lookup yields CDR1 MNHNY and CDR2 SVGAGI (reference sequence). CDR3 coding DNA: TGTGCCACCTCCTGGGCAGGTGTTGGCTACACCTTC. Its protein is CATSWAGVGYTF.